A selection of T cell receptor beta chains follows, all from one sample in a study of blood T cell repertoires in COVID-19. Profiled with immunoSEQ multiplex PCR; TCRdb holds only in-frame clones, not every one. The data hold 130,000 to 150,000 clones, with 85% to 90% observed a single time. Sequencing was carried out using PBMCs or T cells enriched from blood (not recorded which). Receptors originate from a woman under 40 with acute COVID-19. CDR3s include the opening cysteine and the closing phenylalanine or tryptophan. D genes are given only for firm matches. Only some rows state a clone size, as once, few, many or a class for expanded clones.

j_call cdr3_length v_call d_call clone_size cdr3_nt cdr3_aa
TRBJ2-1 16 TRBV23-1 TRBD2 NA TGCGCCAGCAGTCAGCCTGGACTAGATTCCTACAATGAGCAGTTCTTC CASSQPGLDSYNEQFF
TRBJ2-7 17 TRBV28 TRBD2 NA TGTGCCAGCAGTTACATTACCGGGACTAGCGGATCGTACGAGCAGTACTTC CASSYITGTSGSYEQYF
TRBJ2-1 17 TRBV24-1 TRBD2 NA TGTGCCACCGAAAGGACTAGCGGGGGGGCCTCCTACAATGAGCAGTTCTTC CATERTSGGASYNEQFF
TRBJ2-7 15 TRBV28 NA NA TGTGCCAGCAGGCAACACTCCGGGACTGGCTACGAGCAGTACTTC CASRQHSGTGYEQYF
TRBJ1-5 15 TRBV5-1 TRBD1 NA TGCGCCAGCAGGCCCGGGACAGGGAGCAATCAGCCCCAGCATTTT CASRPGTGSNQPQHF
TRBJ1-2 12 TRBV19 NA NA TGTGCCAGTCTCTGGGATGGAGGTGGCTACACCTTC CASLWDGGGYTF
TRBJ2-7 12 TRBV5-8 NA NA TGTGCCAGCAGCTTGGACAGATACGAGCAGTACTTC CASSLDRYEQYF
TRBJ2-2 15 TRBV19 TRBD1 NA TGTGCCAGCAACTCAGGACAGGTTTCGGCCGGGGAGCTGTTTTTT CASNSGQVSAGELFF
TRBJ2-1 15 TRBV27 TRBD2 NA TGTGCCAGCAGTGCCGGGACTAGGCTCTACAATGAGCAGTTCTTC CASSAGTRLYNEQFF
TRBJ1-3 17 TRBV19 NA NA TGTGCCAGTAGTATACCGTCGGACTTATACCCTGGAAACACCATATATTTT CASSIPSDLYPGNTIYF
TRBJ1-5 15 TRBV28 NA NA TGTGCCAGCAGTTTAGGGCAGGGAAGCAATCAGCCCCAGCATTTT CASSLGQGSNQPQHF
TRBJ1-1 13 TRBV7-9 NA NA TGTGCCAGCAGCTTAGGTCAGAACACTGAAGCTTTCTTT CASSLGQNTEAFF
TRBJ2-5 15 TRBV11-2 TRBD1 NA TGTGCCAGCAGCCCCTCCTCAGGGGGCAGAGAGACCCAGTACTTC CASSPSSGGRETQYF
TRBJ2-5 13 TRBV12-3/TRBV12-4 NA NA TGTGCCAGCAGTTTCCGGCAGGGTCAGACCCAGTACTTC CASSFRQGQTQYF
TRBJ1-5 13 TRBV24-1 NA NA TGTGCCACCAGTGCGGGGTACAATCAGCCCCAGCATTTT CATSAGYNQPQHF
TRBJ2-2 15 TRBV6-5 NA NA TGTGCCAGCAGTTCCCGGCAGGGTCGGCCCGGGGAGCTGTTTTTT CASSSRQGRPGELFF
TRBJ1-5 16 TRBV4-3 NA few TGCGCCAGCAGCCCGGGCCCGACAGCGACGGGTCAGCCCCAGCATTTT CASSPGPTATGQPQHF
TRBJ1-2 14 TRBV18 TRBD1 NA TGTGCCAGCTCACCACCGGGACAGAGGTATGGCTACACCTTC CASSPPGQRYGYTF
TRBJ1-5 16 TRBV5-1 TRBD1 NA TGCGCCAGCAGCAAACTTCCGGGACAGATTATGTATCCCCAGCATTTT CASSKLPGQIMYPQHF
TRBJ2-7 13 TRBV27 NA NA TGTGCCAGCAGTTACGGGAGTATATACGAGCAGTACTTC CASSYGSIYEQYF
TRBJ2-3 15 TRBV3-1/TRBV3-2 NA NA TGTGCCAGCAGCCAAGTCCTAGCGCGCACAGATACGCAGTATTTT CASSQVLARTDTQYF
TRBJ1-1 14 TRBV5-4 NA NA TGTGCCAGCAGCCTCGTCGGGGGTAGGGATGAAGCTTTCTTT CASSLVGGRDEAFF
TRBJ2-2 17 TRBV3-1/TRBV3-2 TRBD2 NA TGTGCCAGCAGCCAACACGGGACTAGCCGGAACACCGGGGAGCTGTTTTTT CASSQHGTSRNTGELFF
TRBJ1-1 14 TRBV27 NA NA TGTGCCAGCAGTTGGGACCGGGGAGGGACTGAAGCTTTCTTT CASSWDRGGTEAFF
TRBJ2-1 14 TRBV7-2 NA NA TGTGCCAGCAGCTTAGCGTCCCTCTACAATGAGCAGTTCTTC CASSLASLYNEQFF
TRBJ1-4 14 TRBV18 TRBD1 NA TGTGCCAGCTCACCCGGGACAGGGGATGGAAAACTGTTTTTT CASSPGTGDGKLFF
TRBJ2-1 17 TRBV4-1 TRBD1 NA TGCGCCAGCAGCAGTACCAATAGACAGGGGTTTGGCAATGAGCAGTTCTTC CASSSTNRQGFGNEQFF
TRBJ1-1 15 TRBV28 NA NA TGTGCCAGCAGTTTACCGGACAAGGGGGACACTGAAGCTTTCTTT CASSLPDKGDTEAFF
TRBJ2-7 11 TRBV20-1 NA NA TGCAGTGCCGGAGGGAGCGGAGAGCAGTACTTC CSAGGSGEQYF
TRBJ1-6 17 TRBV5-1 TRBD1 NA TGCGCCAGCAGCTTGGCCCGACGGGGACAGGGTAGTTCACCCCTCCACTTT CASSLARRGQGSSPLHF
TRBJ2-7 14 TRBV28 TRBD1 NA TGTGCCAGCCGCCGGTGGGACAGATCCTACGAGCAGTACTTC CASRRWDRSYEQYF
TRBJ2-5 17 TRBV27 TRBD2 NA TGTGCCAGCAGTTCCCTCCCGACTAGCGGGAGCCAAGAGACCCAGTACTTC CASSSLPTSGSQETQYF
TRBJ1-2 11 TRBV27 NA NA TGTGCCAGCCGCGGTGGTCGGGGCTACACCTTC CASRGGRGYTF
TRBJ1-5 13 TRBV3-1/TRBV3-2 NA NA TGTGCCAGCAGCCAAACCGCGGTTGGGCCCCAGCATTTT CASSQTAVGPQHF
TRBJ1-5 15 TRBV2 TRBD1 NA TGTGCCAGCACGGGACAGGGTTTTGGCAATCAGCCCCAGCATTTT CASTGQGFGNQPQHF
TRBJ1-1 13 TRBV5-1 TRBD1 NA TGCGCCAGCAGGGACAGGACAGGTCGGGGCGCTTTCTTT CASRDRTGRGAFF
TRBJ2-1 15 TRBV11-3 NA NA TGTGCCAGCACCTTGAGTCGGGTTTTCCACAATGAGCAGTTCTTC CASTLSRVFHNEQFF
TRBJ2-5 14 TRBV5-4 NA NA TGTGCCAGCAGCTTGGTAGTTGGAGGGGAGACCCAGTACTTC CASSLVVGGETQYF
TRBJ2-7 13 TRBV28 TRBD1 once TGTGCCTTGCGCAGGGGGCTAGGAAGCGAGCAGTACTTC CALRRGLGSEQYF
TRBJ2-3 15 TRBV7-2 TRBD2 NA TGTGCCAGCAGCTTAACTAGCGGGAGGACAGATACGCAGTATTTT CASSLTSGRTDTQYF
TRBJ2-1 16 TRBV24-1 TRBD2 NA TGTGCCACCAGTGATCCGGGACTAGCGGGTTTGAATGAGCAGTTCTTC CATSDPGLAGLNEQFF
TRBJ1-5 13 TRBV27 NA once TGTGCCAGCAGTTTATGGTTCGGGCAGCCCCAGCATTTT CASSLWFGQPQHF